This entry is about one T cell receptor (beta chain). TCRdb's copy holds only in-frame clones and misses some; the assay was immunoSEQ multiplex PCR. The table records approximately 200,000 clones, 80% to 90% of them present only once. The entry originates in a study of blood T cell repertoires in COVID-19. This CDR3 has 13 amino acids. V lost 8 bases to trimming and J lost 2 bases, with 13 bases between them. The V gene's germline CDR1 is MNHEY and CDR2 SMNVEV (reference sequence). The sample comprised PBMCs or T cells enriched from blood (not recorded which). The gene calls are TRBV27 and TRBJ2-7, with D possibly being TRBD2 (6 bases). The receptor's source is a man younger than 45 in a cohort exposed to, infected with or recovered from COVID-19 (not recorded which). The CDR3 spells CASGGTGTYEQYF. The CDR3 coding sequence is TGTGCCAGCGGGGGGACCGGTACCTACGAGCAGTACTTC.